This passage covers 10 T cell receptor beta chains from one sample sequenced in a study of T cells in Graves' hyperthyroidism and ophthalmopathy. There were TCR beta CDR3 regions amplified from RNA transcripts. An initial round of RT-PCR targeting the TCR CDR3 relied on the HTBI primer set. TCRdb reprocessed the multiplex PCR reads via MiXCR and lists one record per CDR3 protein. This repertoire shows 350,000 to 400,000 distinct CDR3 sequences, approximately 20% found once; its top ten account for about 3.5%. The sequenced material came from blood. The receptors were sampled from a woman younger than 35 with Graves' hyperthyroidism.

Written as DNA, the CDR3 is TGCGCCAGCAGTGAATCTTACGGTCAGCCCCAGCATTTT. Translated, it gives CASSESYGQPQHF. The V call is TRBV10-2, the J call TRBJ1-5; D remains unclear. The length of the CDR3 is 13 residues. The germline V gene has CDR1 WSHSY and CDR2 SAAADI. V lost 3 bases and J lost 6, with 9 bases in between.

This clonotype showed up many times. This chain links TRBV6-1 with TRBJ2-7; no reliable D call. The CDR3 extends over 14 amino acids. In germline, CDR1 is MNHNS, CDR2 SASEGT. Trimming left V 3 bases short and J 4 bases short, with 13 bases between. Written as DNA, the CDR3 is TGTGCCAGCAGTGAGCTCGATCTCGGTTACGAGCAGTACTTC. This gives the protein CASSELDLGYEQYF.

The chain uses TRBV28 and TRBJ2-7; D is unresolved. V dropped 3 bases and J dropped 1 base, with 10 bases sitting between them. Germline CDR1 MDHEN, CDR2 SYDVKM. This CDR3 comprises 14 residues. In DNA, the CDR3 is TGTGCCAGCAGTTTTCCCGACGTATCCTACGAGCAGTACTTC. Its translation: CASSFPDVSYEQYF.

This clonotype appeared many times. J is TRBJ1-1 and V is TRBV12-3 or TRBV12-4; D call uncertain. V gave up 5 bases and J gave up 5 bases, with 12 bases separating them. This CDR3 contains 13 residues. CDR3 DNA: TGTGCCAGCAGTCCCACCGGGGAAACTGAAGCTTTCTTT. Amino acids: CASSPTGETEAFF.

There are many counts of this clonotype. J is TRBJ2-6 and V is TRBV6-1; the D is unclear. Per the germline V gene, CDR1 is MNHNS and CDR2 is SASEGT. The CDR3 runs 15 residues. Trimming stripped 2 bases from V and 3 bases from J, with 8 bases between. The CDR3 reads CASSEMVVGANVLTF. CDR3 nucleotide sequence: TGTGCCAGCAGTGAAATGGTTGTTGGGGCCAACGTCCTGACTTTC.

On this clonotype: A much more abundant neighbour one base away suggests this may be a read error. This chain uses TRBV12-3 or TRBV12-4 with TRBJ2-6; D is possibly TRBD2 (6 bases). The CDR3 consists of 19 residues. CDR3 in DNA: TGTGCCAGCAGTTTGGAGCGGGCCACAAGGTCCTCTGGGGCCAACGTCCTGGCTTTC. It yields the protein CASSLERATRSSGANVLAF.

This clonotype was recorded at least ten times. The chain employs TRBV15 and TRBJ1-2; TRBD1 matches at 7 bases. The ends lost 3 bases at V and 6 bases at J; junction bases unmatched: 13. CDR1 and CDR2 (germline): LNHNV, YYDKDF (reference sequence). The CDR3 totals 16 residues. The CDR3 loop reads CATSRRLEQGRDGYTF. The CDR3 bases are TGTGCCACCAGCAGGCGACTGGAACAGGGGCGGGATGGCTACACCTTC.

This clonotype has ten or more counts. The chain combines TRBV4-1 with TRBJ2-5, with D unclear. V was pared by 4 bases and J by 0 bases, with 12 bases between. CDR1 is MGHRA and CDR2 is YSYEKL in the germline V gene. The CDR3 length is 15 residues. The CDR3 region has the DNA TGCGCCAGCAGCCCCTCGGTGGCAGACCAAGAGACCCAGTACTTC. This codes for CASSPSVADQETQYF.

This clonotype has ten or more counts. J is TRBJ1-1 and V is TRBV29-1, with a weak D call TRBD1 (6 bases). CDR1 and CDR2 (germline): SQVTM, ANQGSEA. V lost 6 bases and J 1 base, leaving 12 bases between the germline ends. There are 13 residues in the CDR3. The CDR3 DNA reads TGCAGCGTGGGACCGGGACAGAACACTGAAGCTTTCTTT. It yields the protein CSVGPGQNTEAFF. Complete variable domain (other parts from reference TRBV29-1 and TRBJ1-1): SAVISQKPSRDICQRGTSLTIQCQVDSQVTMMFWYRQQPGQSLTLIATANQGSEATYESGFVIDKFPISRPNLTFSTLTVSNMSPEDSSIYLCSVGPGQNTEAFFGQGTRLTVV.

This clonotype has at least ten counts. The chain employs TRBV5-1 and TRBJ1-1; unclear D gene. The CDR3 length is 14 residues. The germline V and J ends were trimmed by 4 bases and 5 bases, with 15 bases remaining between them. Germline V lookup: CDR1 SGHRS, CDR2 YFSETQ. The CDR3 is CASSPDYPPTEAFF. As DNA, the CDR3 is TGCGCCAGCAGCCCGGACTATCCCCCAACTGAAGCTTTCTTT.